The 15 T cell receptor beta chains below all came from one sample that was sequenced in a study of T cells after yellow fever vaccination. TCRdb reprocessed the 5' RACE reads via MiXCR and lists one record per CDR3 protein. The sample has approximately 70,000 distinct CDR3 sequences, 7.3% seen once. The specimen comprised CD8+ T cells sorted from PBMCs, sampled 10 days after the first yellow fever vaccination. Receptors were obtained from a man aged 18 to 35 who received the YFV17D yellow fever vaccine.

The DNA of the CDR3 is TGTGCCAGCAGTTACAGGATCACCTACGAGCAGTACGTC. It encodes CASSYRITYEQYV. The rearrangement joins TRBV6-2 or TRBV6-3 to TRBJ2-7; no firm D call. Germline V lookup: CDR1 MNHEY, CDR2 SVGEGT. V lost 2 bases and J lost 2, with 7 bases in between. CDR3 size: 13 residues.

This clonotype was counted only a few times. The J gene is TRBJ2-7, the V gene TRBV11-1; TRBD1 aligns across 9 bases. Trimming removed 5 bases from V and 5 bases from J; junction bases left unmatched: 10. CDR3 length equals 15 residues. Looked up from germline, CDR1 is SGHAT and CDR2 is FQDESV (reference sequence). The CDR3 DNA is TGTGCCAGCAGCACAACCGGGACAGGGCCCGACGAGCAGTACTTC. Protein product: CASSTTGTGPDEQYF.

This clonotype was observed many times. The chain employs TRBV29-1 and TRBJ1-2, with a possible D match to TRBD1 (5 bases). The V and J ends lost 4 bases and 4 bases respectively, with 10 bases between them. This CDR3 contains 12 residues. Germline V CDR1 and CDR2: SQVTM, ANQGSEA. CDR3 nucleotides: TGCAGCGTTGTGACTGGGGGCTATGGCTACACCTTC. This sequence encodes CSVVTGGYGYTF.

In this sample, this clonotype turned up a few times. The chain uses TRBV6-1 and TRBJ2-3; 8 positions agree with TRBD2. This CDR3 has 14 residues. Germline-derived CDR1 and CDR2 are MNHNS and SASEGT. V shed 6 bases and J 2 bases; nucleotides not matched to a gene: 4. The CDR3 region is CASRAGDYTDTQYF. DNA of the CDR3: TGTGCCAGCAGAGCGGGGGACTACACAGATACGCAGTATTTT.

The chain joins TRBV7-9 to TRBJ1-2, with TRBD1 as a possible D gene (5 bases). The CDR3 spans 13 residues. Trimming took 3 bases from V and 8 from J, leaving 13 bases between them. CDR1 is SEHNR and CDR2 is FQNEAQ in the germline V gene (reference sequence). CDR3 bases: TGTGCCAGCAGCTTCAGGGACGTAGGAGGCTACACCTTC. Translation gives CASSFRDVGGYTF.

This clonotype has a count of ten or more. The chain employs TRBV20-1 and TRBJ1-1; D gene uncertain. Trimming stripped 6 bases from V and 10 bases from J, with 15 bases between. This CDR3 is built from 11 residues. Germline CDR1 reads DFQATT; CDR2 reads SNEGSKA (reference sequence). CDR3 DNA: TGCAGTGCGGCAGGAGGTGGGGTAGCTTTCTTT. It translates to CSAAGGGVAFF.

This clonotype was seen repeatedly, ten times or more. DNA for the CDR3: TGTGCCAGCACCGCCGGGACAGGGGCTGGAAACACCATATATTTT. It is translated as CASTAGTGAGNTIYF. The chain couples TRBV2 to TRBJ1-3; TRBD1 agrees at 10 bases. With 7 bases clipped from V and 2 bases from J, the junction kept 5 bases outside the gene matches. The CDR3 runs 15 residues. Per germline, CDR1 SNHLY and CDR2 FYNNEI.

This clonotype was observed at least ten times. The chain carries TRBV5-4 and TRBJ2-5, with 8 bases that match TRBD2. The CDR3 extends over 14 amino acids. V shed 4 bases and J 5 bases; nucleotides not matched to a gene: 7. Germline-derived CDR1 and CDR2 are SGHNT and YYREEE (reference sequence). CDR3 sequence: CASSTGLDGETQYF. The DNA of the CDR3 is TGTGCCAGCAGCACGGGACTAGACGGGGAGACCCAGTACTTC.

This chain links TRBV11-2 with TRBJ1-1; possible D gene TRBD1, 6 bases. The CDR3 totals 14 residues. CDR1 is SGHAT and CDR2 is FQNNGV in the germline V gene. With 3 bases removed from V and 3 bases from J, the gap between germline ends came to 11 bases. CDR3 loop: CASSFGQYYTEAFF. In DNA form, the CDR3 reads TGTGCCAGCAGCTTCGGACAGTACTACACTGAAGCTTTCTTT.

CDR3 region: CASPPGQHNEQFF. DNA for the CDR3: TGTGCCAGCCCGCCGGGACAGCACAATGAGCAGTTCTTC. J is TRBJ2-1 and V is TRBV5-6, with TRBD1 identical over 7 bases. Per germline, CDR1 SGHDT and CDR2 YYEEEE. CDR3 length: 13 residues. The V segment lost 7 bases and the J segment 5 bases; nucleotides outside the gene matches: 6.

The chain has TRBV20-1 and TRBJ2-6, with 7 bases identical to TRBD2. This CDR3 has 17 amino acids. The germline gives CDR1 DFQATT, CDR2 SNEGSKA (reference sequence). The V segment lost 0 bases and the J segment 0 bases; nucleotides outside the gene matches: 5. The CDR3 DNA is TGCAGTGCTAGAGAAGCGGGGCGTCTCTCTGGGGCCAACGTCCTGACTTTC. Residues: CSAREAGRLSGANVLTF.

This clonotype has a handful of counts. J is TRBJ1-2 and V is TRBV7-9; D remains ambiguous. Germline V gene sequence: CDR1 SEHNR, CDR2 FQNEAQ (reference sequence). The length of the CDR3 is 14 residues. The ends were cut back, 0 bases at V and 4 bases at J, with 9 bases in the middle. The DNA of the CDR3 is TGTGCCAGCAGCTTAGCAGCGAGCTTCTATGGCTACACCTTC. Its protein is CASSLAASFYGYTF. Combining the CDR3 with reference TRBV7-9 and TRBJ1-2 gives the whole variable domain DTGVSQNPRHKITKRGQNVTFRCDPISEHNRLYWYRQTLGQGPEFLTYFQNEAQLEKSRLLSDRFSAERPKGSFSTLEIQRTEQGDSAMYLCASSLAASFYGYTFGSGTRLTVV.

This clonotype was counted only a few times. The chain links TRBV7-7 to TRBJ2-7; D not resolved. This CDR3 contains 13 residues. CDR1 is SSHAT, CDR2 FNYEAQ, per germline (reference sequence). V was shortened by 5 bases and J by 3 bases, with 11 bases between the two germline ends. CDR3 protein: CASSPGAGYEQYF. CDR3 nucleotide sequence: TGTGCCAGCAGCCCCGGTGCCGGCTACGAGCAGTACTTC.

This clonotype was counted at least ten times. This sequence may be a read error, since a much larger clone differs from it by one base. The genes are TRBV4-2 and TRBJ2-2; D is perhaps TRBD2 (6 bases). Germline V CDR1 and CDR2: LGHNA, YNFKEQ. Trimming removed 1 base from V and 1 base from J, with 7 bases in between. The CDR3 consists of 15 residues. The CDR3, as DNA: TGTGCCAGCAGCCAAGTGGGGGGGAACACCGGGGAGCTGTTTTTT. The encoded protein is CASSQVGGNTGELFF.

This clonotype was counted between two and nine times. The chain's CDR3 is CASSLGGGTGDTQYF. The CDR3 DNA is TGTGCCAGCAGCTTAGGGGGCGGGACGGGAGATACGCAGTATTTT. This chain uses TRBV7-3 with TRBJ2-3; D may correspond to TRBD1 or TRBD2 (6 bases each). The length of the CDR3 is 15 residues. Trimming took off 2 bases at V and 5 bases at J, with 14 bases between the two ends. Germline V gene sequence: CDR1 SGHTA, CDR2 FQGTGA. The entire variable domain, with the rest obtained from reference TRBV7-3 and TRBJ2-3, is as follows: GAGVSQTPSNKVTEKGKYVELRCDPISGHTALYWYRQSLGQGPEFLIYFQGTGAADDSGLPNDRFFAVRPEGSVSTLKIQRTERGDSAVYLCASSLGGGTGDTQYFGPGTRLTVL.